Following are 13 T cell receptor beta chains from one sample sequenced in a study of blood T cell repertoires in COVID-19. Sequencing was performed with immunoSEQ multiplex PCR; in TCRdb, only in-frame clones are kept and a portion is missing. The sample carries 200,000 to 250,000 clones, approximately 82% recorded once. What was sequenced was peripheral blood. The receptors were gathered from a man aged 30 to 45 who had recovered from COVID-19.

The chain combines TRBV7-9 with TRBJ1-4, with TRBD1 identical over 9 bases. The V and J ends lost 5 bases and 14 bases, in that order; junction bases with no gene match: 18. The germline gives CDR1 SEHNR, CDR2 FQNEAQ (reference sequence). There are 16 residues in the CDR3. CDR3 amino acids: CASSLKTGGPAAELFF. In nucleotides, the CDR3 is TGTGCCAGCAGCCTCAAAACAGGGGGCCCTGCAGCTGAGCTGTTTTTT.

The chain's CDR3 is CASSLVPGTGELFF. The DNA for the CDR3 is TGCGCCAGCAGCTTGGTCCCAGGCACCGGGGAGCTGTTTTTT. V and J are TRBV5-1 and TRBJ2-2; D is unclear. The CDR3 has 14 amino acids. Deletions cut 0 bases from V and 4 bases from J, with 7 bases between. Per the germline V gene, CDR1 is SGHRS and CDR2 is YFSETQ.

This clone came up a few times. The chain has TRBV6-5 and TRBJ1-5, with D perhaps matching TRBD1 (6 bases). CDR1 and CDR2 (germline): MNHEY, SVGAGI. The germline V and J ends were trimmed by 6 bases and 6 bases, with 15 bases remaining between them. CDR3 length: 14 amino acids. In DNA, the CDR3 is TGTGCCAGCAGGCCCGGGGACAAGGGTCAGCCCCAGCATTTT. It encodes CASRPGDKGQPQHF.

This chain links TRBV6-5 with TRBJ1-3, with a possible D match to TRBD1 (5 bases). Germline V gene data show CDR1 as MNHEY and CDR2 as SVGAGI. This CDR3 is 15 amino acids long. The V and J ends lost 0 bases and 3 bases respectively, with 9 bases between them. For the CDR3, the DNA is TGTGCCAGCAGTTACTCGACAGCTCTTGGAAACACCATATATTTT. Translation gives CASSYSTALGNTIYF.

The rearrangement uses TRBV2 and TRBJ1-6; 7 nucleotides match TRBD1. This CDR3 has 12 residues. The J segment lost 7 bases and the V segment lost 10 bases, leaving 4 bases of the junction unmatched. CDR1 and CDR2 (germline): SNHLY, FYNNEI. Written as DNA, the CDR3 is TGTGCCAACCGGGACAGAAATTCACCCCTCCACTTT. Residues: CANRDRNSPLHF. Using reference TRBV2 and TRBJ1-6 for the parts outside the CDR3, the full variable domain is EPEVTQTPSHQVTQMGQEVILRCVPISNHLYFYWYRQILGQKVEFLVSFYNNEISEKSEIFDDQFSVERPDGSNFTLKIRSTKLEDSAMYFCANRDRNSPLHFGNGTRLTVT.

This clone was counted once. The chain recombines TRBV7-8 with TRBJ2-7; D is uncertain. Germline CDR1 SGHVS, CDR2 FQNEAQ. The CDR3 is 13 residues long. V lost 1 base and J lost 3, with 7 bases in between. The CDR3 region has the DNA TGTGCCAGCAGCTTAGAAGCGATCTACGAGCAGTACGTC. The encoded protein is CASSLEAIYEQYV.

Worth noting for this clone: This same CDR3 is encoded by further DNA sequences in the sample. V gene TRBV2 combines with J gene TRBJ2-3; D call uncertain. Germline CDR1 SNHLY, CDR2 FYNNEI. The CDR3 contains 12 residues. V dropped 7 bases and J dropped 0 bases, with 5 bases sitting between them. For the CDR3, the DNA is TGTGCCAGCACTGTGAGCACAGATACGCAGTATTTT. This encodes CASTVSTDTQYF.

Here the CDR3 reads CAIRTATEAFF. CDR3 nucleotide sequence: TGTGCCATCAGGACAGCTACTGAAGCTTTCTTT. The chain couples TRBV28 to TRBJ1-1, with D possibly being TRBD1 (6 bases). Germline V gene sequence: CDR1 MDHEN, CDR2 SYDVKM. Trimming took 10 bases from V and 5 from J, leaving 11 bases between them. CDR3 size: 11 residues.

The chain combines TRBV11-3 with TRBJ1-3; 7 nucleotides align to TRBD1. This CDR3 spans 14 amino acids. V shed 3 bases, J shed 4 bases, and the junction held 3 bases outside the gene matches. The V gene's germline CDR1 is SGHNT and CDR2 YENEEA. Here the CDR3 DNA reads TGTGCCAGCAGCTTGGGACAGCCAGGAAACACCATATATTTT. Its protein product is CASSLGQPGNTIYF.

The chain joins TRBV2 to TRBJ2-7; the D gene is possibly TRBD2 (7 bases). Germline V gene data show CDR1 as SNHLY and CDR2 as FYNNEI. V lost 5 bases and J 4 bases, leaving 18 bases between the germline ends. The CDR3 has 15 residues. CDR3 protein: CASSPFGGQVYEQYF. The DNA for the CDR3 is TGTGCCAGCAGTCCTTTCGGGGGGCAGGTTTACGAGCAGTACTTC. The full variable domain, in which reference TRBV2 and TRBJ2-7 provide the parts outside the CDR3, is EPEVTQTPSHQVTQMGQEVILRCVPISNHLYFYWYRQILGQKVEFLVSFYNNEISEKSEIFDDQFSVERPDGSNFTLKIRSTKLEDSAMYFCASSPFGGQVYEQYFGPGTRLTVT.

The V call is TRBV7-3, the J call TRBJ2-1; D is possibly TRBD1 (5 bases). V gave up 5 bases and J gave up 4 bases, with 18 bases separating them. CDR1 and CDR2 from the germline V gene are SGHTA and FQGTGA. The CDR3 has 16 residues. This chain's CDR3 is CASSVDSQVYYNEQFF. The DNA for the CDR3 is TGTGCCAGCAGCGTTGACAGCCAAGTCTATTACAATGAGCAGTTCTTC.

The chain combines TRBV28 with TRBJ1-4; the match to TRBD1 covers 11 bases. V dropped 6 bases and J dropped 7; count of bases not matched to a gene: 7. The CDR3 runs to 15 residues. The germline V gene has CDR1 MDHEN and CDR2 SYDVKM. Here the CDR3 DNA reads TGTGCCAGCAGGGACAGGGGGCGCGGGTTTGAAAAACTGTTTTTT. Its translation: CASRDRGRGFEKLFF.

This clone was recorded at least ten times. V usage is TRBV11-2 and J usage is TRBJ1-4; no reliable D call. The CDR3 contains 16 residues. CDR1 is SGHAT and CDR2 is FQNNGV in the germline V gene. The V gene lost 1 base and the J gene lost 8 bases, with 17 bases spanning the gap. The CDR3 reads CASSLGLAGVWEKLFF. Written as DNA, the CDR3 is TGTGCCAGCAGCTTAGGTTTGGCCGGGGTTTGGGAAAAACTGTTTTTT.